These T cell receptor beta chains were read from a single sample in a study of blood T cell repertoires in COVID-19. This table comes from immunoSEQ multiplex PCR, and its TCRdb copy is limited to in-frame clones, with some not included. The table has fewer than 90,000 clones, around 88% seen once. The sequencing sample was made of peripheral blood. The receptors were gathered from a woman of 80 years or more with active or convalescent COVID-19. Both conserved end residues are part of each CDR3. The D gene is left open where the match is weak. Clone sizes are given selectively: once, few, many, or a class where the clone is expanded.

>TRBV5-4|NA|TRBD2|TRBJ2-3
CASSRGLAGELDTQYF
TGTGCCAGCAGCCGCGGACTAGCGGGAGAATTAGATACGCAGTATTTT
>TRBV4-1|NA|NA|TRBJ2-1
CASSRLYNEQFF
TGCGCCAGCAGCCGGCTTTACAATGAGCAGTTCTTC
>TRBV5-4|NA|TRBD1|TRBJ1-2
CASSGQGYGYTF
TGTGCCAGCAGCGGACAGGGGTATGGCTACACCTTC
>TRBV6-6|NA|TRBD1|TRBJ1-4
CASSSTGQGNEKLFF
TGTGCCAGCAGTTCAACGGGACAGGGAAATGAAAAACTGTTTTTT
>TRBV6-5|NA|TRBD2|TRBJ2-3
CASIIAGGPTDTQYF
TGTGCCAGCATCATAGCGGGAGGGCCCACAGATACGCAGTATTTT
>TRBV7-2|NA|TRBD2|TRBJ2-3
CASSLGLADSTDTQYF
TGTGCCAGCAGCTTAGGTCTAGCGGATAGCACAGATACGCAGTATTTT
>TRBV5-1|NA|NA|TRBJ2-2
CASSLERTGELFF
TGCGCCAGCAGCTTGGAGCGCACCGGGGAGCTGTTTTTT
>TRBV2|NA|NA|TRBJ2-5
CASSGDFITGTQYF
TGTGCCAGCAGTGGGGACTTTATCACCGGGACCCAGTACTTC
>TRBV7-2|few|TRBD2|TRBJ2-2
CASSLGVGLAFTGELFF
TGTGCCAGCAGCTTAGGTGTGGGACTAGCTTTCACCGGGGAGCTGTTTTTT
>TRBV4-1|once|TRBD2|TRBJ2-7
CASSPGLADTYEQYF
TGCGCCAGCAGCCCCGGACTAGCGGATACCTACGAGCAGTACTTC
>TRBV2|NA|NA|TRBJ2-7
CASRGGRVSYEQYF
TGTGCCAGCAGGGGGGGACGGGTCTCCTACGAGCAGTACTTC
>TRBV19|NA|NA|TRBJ2-5
CASSIVGPMETQYF
TGTGCCAGTAGCATTGTTGGGCCTATGGAGACCCAGTACTTC
>TRBV12-5|once|TRBD2|TRBJ2-1
CASAVAGGFLGEQFF
TGTGCTAGTGCCGTAGCGGGTGGATTCCTAGGGGAGCAGTTCTTC
>TRBV7-2|NA|NA|TRBJ2-3
CASSLLYPPDTQYF
TGTGCCAGCAGCCTCCTCTACCCGCCGGATACGCAGTATTTT
>TRBV24-1|NA|NA|TRBJ2-1
CATSDFRTGRPYNEQFF
TGTGCCACCAGTGATTTCCGTACAGGGCGCCCCTACAATGAGCAGTTCTTC
>TRBV5-1|NA|TRBD1|TRBJ2-7
CASSLGDRVSYEQYF
TGCGCCAGCAGCTTGGGCGACAGGGTATCCTACGAGCAGTACTTC
>TRBV11-3|few|TRBD1|TRBJ2-5
CASSLQQGAGETQYF
TGTGCCAGCAGCCTCCAACAGGGGGCAGGGGAGACCCAGTACTTC
>TRBV27|NA|NA|TRBJ1-1
CASSFGGAATEAFF
TGTGCCAGCAGTTTTGGAGGGGCCGCCACTGAAGCTTTCTTT
>TRBV3-1/TRBV3-2|NA|TRBD1|TRBJ1-1
CASSQEVDRWEQIEAFF
TGTGCCAGCAGCCAAGAGGTGGACAGGTGGGAACAAATTGAAGCTTTCTTT
>TRBV5-1|NA|TRBD1|TRBJ2-7
CASSVGTGAEQYF
TGCGCCAGCAGCGTCGGGACAGGAGCCGAGCAGTACTTC
>TRBV5-5|NA|TRBD1|TRBJ2-3
CASSFGQGTDTQYF
TGTGCCAGCAGTTTTGGACAGGGCACAGATACGCAGTATTTT
>TRBV14|NA|NA|TRBJ1-1
CASSPPGGSQTEAFF
TGTGCCAGCAGCCCCCCGGGCGGGTCCCAGACTGAAGCTTTCTTT
>TRBV9|few|TRBD2|TRBJ2-2
CASSVRTSGSTGELFF
TGTGCCAGCAGCGTTCGGACTAGCGGGAGTACCGGGGAGCTGTTTTTT
>TRBV12-3/TRBV12-4|NA|TRBD1|TRBJ1-4
CASSLGTGEKLFF
TGTGCCAGCAGTTTGGGGACAGGGGAAAAACTGTTTTTT
>TRBV5-1|NA|TRBD1|TRBJ2-7
CASSRSGTGSYEQYF
TGCGCCAGCAGCCGTTCCGGGACAGGGAGCTACGAGCAGTACTTC
>TRBV5-4|NA|NA|TRBJ2-7
CASSLRTSYEQYF
TGTGCCAGCAGCTTACGCACCAGTTACGAGCAGTACTTC
>TRBV2|NA|TRBD1|TRBJ1-2
CASTRDRTVYGYTF
TGTGCCAGCACCCGGGACAGGACCGTCTATGGCTACACCTTC
>TRBV23-1|NA|TRBD1|TRBJ1-1
CASGTGDTEAFF
TGCGCCAGCGGGACAGGGGACACTGAAGCTTTCTTT
>TRBV6-2/TRBV6-3|few|TRBD2|TRBJ2-2
CASSDRGGRTGELFF
TGTGCCAGCAGTGATCGCGGGGGGAGAACCGGGGAGCTGTTTTTT
>TRBV19|NA|TRBD1|TRBJ1-5
CASSGTGDQPQHF
TGTGCCAGTAGTGGGACAGGGGACCAGCCCCAGCATTTT
>TRBV9|NA|NA|TRBJ1-1
CASSVATGENTEAFF
TGTGCCAGCAGCGTAGCTACCGGGGAGAACACTGAAGCTTTCTTT